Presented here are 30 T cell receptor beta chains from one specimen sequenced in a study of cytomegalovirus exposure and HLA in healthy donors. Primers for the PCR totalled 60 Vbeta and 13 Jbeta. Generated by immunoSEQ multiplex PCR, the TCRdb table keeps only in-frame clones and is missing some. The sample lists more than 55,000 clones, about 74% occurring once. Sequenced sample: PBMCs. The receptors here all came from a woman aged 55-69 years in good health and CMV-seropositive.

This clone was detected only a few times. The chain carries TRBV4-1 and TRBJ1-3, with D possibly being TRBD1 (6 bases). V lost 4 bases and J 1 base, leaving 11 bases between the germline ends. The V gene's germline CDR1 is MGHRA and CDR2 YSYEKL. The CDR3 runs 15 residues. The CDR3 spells CASSPWTASGNTIYF. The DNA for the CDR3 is TGCGCCAGCAGCCCCTGGACAGCGTCTGGAAACACCATATATTTT.

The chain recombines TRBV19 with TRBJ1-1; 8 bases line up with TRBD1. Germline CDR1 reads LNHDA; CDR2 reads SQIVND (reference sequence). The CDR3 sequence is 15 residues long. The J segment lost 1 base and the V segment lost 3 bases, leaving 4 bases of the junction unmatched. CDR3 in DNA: TGTGCCAGTAGTATCCGGACAGGGACGAACACTGAAGCTTTCTTT. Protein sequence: CASSIRTGTNTEAFF.

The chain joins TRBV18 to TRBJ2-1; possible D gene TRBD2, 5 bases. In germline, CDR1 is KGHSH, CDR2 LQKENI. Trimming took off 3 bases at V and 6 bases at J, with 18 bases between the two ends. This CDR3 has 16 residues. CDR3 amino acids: CASSPLEVGGGNEQFF. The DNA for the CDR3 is TGTGCCAGCTCACCCCTTGAAGTCGGAGGCGGCAATGAGCAGTTCTTC. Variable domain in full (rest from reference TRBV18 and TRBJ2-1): NAGVMQNPRHLVRRRGQEARLRCSPMKGHSHVYWYRQLPEEGLKFMVYLQKENIIDESGMPKERFSAEFPKEGPSILRIQQVVRGDSAAYFCASSPLEVGGGNEQFFGPGTRLTVL.

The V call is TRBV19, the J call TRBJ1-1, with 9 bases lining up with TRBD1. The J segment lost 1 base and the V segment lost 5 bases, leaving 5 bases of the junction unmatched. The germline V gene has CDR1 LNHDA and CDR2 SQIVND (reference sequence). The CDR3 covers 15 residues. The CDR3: CASSPRDRENTEAFF. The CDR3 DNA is TGTGCCAGTAGTCCGAGGGACAGGGAGAACACTGAAGCTTTCTTT.

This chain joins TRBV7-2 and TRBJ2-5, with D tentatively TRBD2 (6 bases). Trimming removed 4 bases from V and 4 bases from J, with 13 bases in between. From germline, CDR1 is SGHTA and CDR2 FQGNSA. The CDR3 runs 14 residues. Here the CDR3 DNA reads TGTGCCAGCAGCTCCCGCTGGAGGGGAGAGACCCAGTACTTC. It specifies CASSSRWRGETQYF. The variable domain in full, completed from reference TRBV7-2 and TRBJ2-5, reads GAGVSQSPSNKVTEKGKDVELRCDPISGHTALYWYRQSLGQGLEFLIYFQGNSAPDKSGLPSDRFSAERTGGSVSTLTIQRTQQEDSAVYLCASSSRWRGETQYFGPGTRLLVL.

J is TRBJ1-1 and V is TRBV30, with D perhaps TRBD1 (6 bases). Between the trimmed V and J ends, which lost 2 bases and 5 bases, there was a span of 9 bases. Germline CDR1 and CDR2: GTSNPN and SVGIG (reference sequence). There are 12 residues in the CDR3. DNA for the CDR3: TGTGCCTGGAGTACAGGGTGGACTGAAGCTTTCTTT. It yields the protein CAWSTGWTEAFF.

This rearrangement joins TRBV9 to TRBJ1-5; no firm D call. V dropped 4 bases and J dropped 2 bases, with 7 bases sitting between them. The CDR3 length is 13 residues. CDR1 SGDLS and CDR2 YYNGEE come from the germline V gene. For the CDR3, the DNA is TGTGCCAGCAGCCCCCGCGGCAATCAGCCCCAGCATTTT. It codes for CASSPRGNQPQHF.

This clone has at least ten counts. The DNA for the CDR3 is TGTGCCAGCAGCTTGGGGGGAGCGGGAACGACATCGAACACTCCCTACGAGCAGTACTTC. This translates into CASSLGGAGTTSNTPYEQYF. The chain combines TRBV7-8 with TRBJ2-7; TRBD2 agrees at 7 bases. The CDR3 loop spans 20 amino acids. The ends lost 3 bases at V and 2 bases at J; junction bases unmatched: 22. CDR1 and CDR2 from the germline V gene are SGHVS and FQNEAQ.

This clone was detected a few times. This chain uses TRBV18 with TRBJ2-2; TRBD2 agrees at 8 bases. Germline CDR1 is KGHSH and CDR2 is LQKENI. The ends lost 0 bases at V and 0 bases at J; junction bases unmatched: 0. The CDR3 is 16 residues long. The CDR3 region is CASSPPAGANTGELFF. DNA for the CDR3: TGTGCCAGCTCACCACCAGCGGGAGCGAACACCGGGGAGCTGTTTTTT.

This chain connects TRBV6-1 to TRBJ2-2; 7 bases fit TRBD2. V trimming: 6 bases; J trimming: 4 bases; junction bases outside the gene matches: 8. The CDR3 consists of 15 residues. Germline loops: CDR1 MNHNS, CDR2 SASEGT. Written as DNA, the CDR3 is TGTGCCAGCAGCGCATGGGGGGGGACCACCGGGGAGCTGTTTTTT. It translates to CASSAWGGTTGELFF.

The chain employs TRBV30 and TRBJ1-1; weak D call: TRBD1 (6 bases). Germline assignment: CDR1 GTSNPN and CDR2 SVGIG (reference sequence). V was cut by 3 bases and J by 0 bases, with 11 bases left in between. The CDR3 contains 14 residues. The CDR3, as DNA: TGTGCCTGGAGCGGGACACCGATGAACACTGAAGCTTTCTTT. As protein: CAWSGTPMNTEAFF. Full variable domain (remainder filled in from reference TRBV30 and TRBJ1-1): SQTIHQWPATLVQPVGSPLSLECTVEGTSNPNLYWYRQAAGRGLQLLFYSVGIGQISSEVPQNLSASRPQDRQFILSSKKLLLSDSGFYLCAWSGTPMNTEAFFGQGTRLTVV.

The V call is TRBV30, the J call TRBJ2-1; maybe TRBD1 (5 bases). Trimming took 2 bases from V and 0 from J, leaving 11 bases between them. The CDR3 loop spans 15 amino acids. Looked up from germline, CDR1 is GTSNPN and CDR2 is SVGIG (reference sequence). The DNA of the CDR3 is TGTGCCTGGAGTCGGACAACCAGCTCCTACAATGAGCAGTTCTTC. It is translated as CAWSRTTSSYNEQFF.

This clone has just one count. CDR3 protein: CASSLGASGYNEQFF. The CDR3 bases are TGTGCCAGCAGCTTGGGCGCTAGCGGTTACAATGAGCAGTTCTTC. The chain is built from TRBV5-4 and TRBJ2-1; 7 bases are a match to TRBD2. There are 15 residues in the CDR3. Germline V CDR1 and CDR2: SGHNT, YYREEE (reference sequence). V lost 0 bases to trimming and J lost 4 bases; unmatched junction nucleotides: 4. Combining the CDR3 with reference TRBV5-4 and TRBJ2-1 gives the whole variable domain ETGVTQSPTHLIKTRGQQVTLRCSSQSGHNTVSWYQQALGQGPQFIFQYYREEENGRGNFPPRFSGLQFPNYSSELNVNALELDDSALYLCASSLGASGYNEQFFGPGTRLTVL.

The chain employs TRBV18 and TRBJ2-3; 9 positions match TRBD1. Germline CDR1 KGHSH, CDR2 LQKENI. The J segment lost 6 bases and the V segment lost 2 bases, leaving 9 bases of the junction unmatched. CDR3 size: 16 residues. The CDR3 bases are TGTGCCAGCTCACCAAACTGGGGGACAGGGAGGGATACGCAGTATTTT. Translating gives CASSPNWGTGRDTQYF.

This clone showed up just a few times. Here the CDR3 reads CASSTIFVVAAETQYF. Here the CDR3 DNA reads TGTGCCAGTAGTACAATCTTCGTGGTAGCGGCAGAGACCCAGTACTTC. The chain carries TRBV19 and TRBJ2-5; a possible D gene is TRBD2 (6 bases). V was shortened by 4 bases and J by 4 bases, with 19 bases between the two germline ends. Looked up from germline, CDR1 is LNHDA and CDR2 is SQIVND (reference sequence). CDR3 length: 16 residues.

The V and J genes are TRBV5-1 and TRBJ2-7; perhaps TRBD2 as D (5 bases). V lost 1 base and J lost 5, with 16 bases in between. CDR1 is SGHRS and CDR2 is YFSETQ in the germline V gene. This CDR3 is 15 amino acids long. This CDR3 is CASSLPRGFGDEQYF. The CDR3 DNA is TGCGCCAGCAGCTTGCCTCGGGGTTTTGGAGACGAGCAGTACTTC.

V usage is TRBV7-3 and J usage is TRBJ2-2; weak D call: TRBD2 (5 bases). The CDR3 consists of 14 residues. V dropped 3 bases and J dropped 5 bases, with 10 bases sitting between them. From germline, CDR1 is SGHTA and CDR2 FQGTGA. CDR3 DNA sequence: TGTGCCAGCAGCTTGGCGGGTGGTACCGGGGAGCTGTTTTTT. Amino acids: CASSLAGGTGELFF.

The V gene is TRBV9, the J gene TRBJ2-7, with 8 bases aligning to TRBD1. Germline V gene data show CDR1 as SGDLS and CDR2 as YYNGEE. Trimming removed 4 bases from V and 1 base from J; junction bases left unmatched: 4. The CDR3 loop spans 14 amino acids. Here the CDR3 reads CASSPRTGSYEQYF. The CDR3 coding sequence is TGTGCCAGCAGCCCACGGACAGGGTCCTACGAGCAGTACTTC.

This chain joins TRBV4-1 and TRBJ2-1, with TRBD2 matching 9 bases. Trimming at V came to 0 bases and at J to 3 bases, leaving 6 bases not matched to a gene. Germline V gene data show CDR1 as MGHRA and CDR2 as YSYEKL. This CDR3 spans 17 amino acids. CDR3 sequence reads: CASSQEIGRGGYNEQFF. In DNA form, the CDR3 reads TGCGCCAGCAGCCAAGAAATAGGGCGGGGGGGCTACAATGAGCAGTTCTTC.

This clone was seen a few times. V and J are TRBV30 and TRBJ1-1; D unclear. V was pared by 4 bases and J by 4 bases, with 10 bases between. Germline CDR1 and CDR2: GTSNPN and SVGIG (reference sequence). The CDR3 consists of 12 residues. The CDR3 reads CAWKASGTEAFF. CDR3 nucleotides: TGTGCCTGGAAAGCCTCGGGCACTGAAGCTTTCTTT.

Written as DNA, the CDR3 is TGTGCCAGCAGTTACAGCGGGAGGGCCACCGAGCAGTACTTC. Translating it yields CASSYSGRATEQYF. The chain combines TRBV6-5 with TRBJ2-7, with 10 bases lining up with TRBD2. Germline V lookup: CDR1 MNHEY, CDR2 SVGAGI. The trim removed 2 bases at V and 6 bases at J, leaving 4 bases unmatched. This CDR3 spans 14 amino acids.

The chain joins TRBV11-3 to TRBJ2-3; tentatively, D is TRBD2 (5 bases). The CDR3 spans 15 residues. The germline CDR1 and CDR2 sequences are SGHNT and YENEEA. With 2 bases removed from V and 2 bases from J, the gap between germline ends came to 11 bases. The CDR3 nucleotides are TGTGCCAGCAGCTTATCCAGCGGCTACACAGATACGCAGTATTTT. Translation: CASSLSSGYTDTQYF. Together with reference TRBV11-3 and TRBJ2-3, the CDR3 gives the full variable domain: EAGVVQSPRYKIIEKKQPVAFWCNPISGHNTLYWYLQNLGQGPELLIRYENEEAVDDSQLPKDRFSAERLKGVDSTLKIQPAELGDSAVYLCASSLSSGYTDTQYFGPGTRLTVL.

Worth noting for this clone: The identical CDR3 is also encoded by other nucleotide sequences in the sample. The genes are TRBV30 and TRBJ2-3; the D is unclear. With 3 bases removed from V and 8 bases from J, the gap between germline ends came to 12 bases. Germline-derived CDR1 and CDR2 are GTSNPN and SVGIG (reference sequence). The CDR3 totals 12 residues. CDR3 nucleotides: TGTGCCTGGAGCGTTCCCCCCGGTACGCAGTATTTT. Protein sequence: CAWSVPPGTQYF.

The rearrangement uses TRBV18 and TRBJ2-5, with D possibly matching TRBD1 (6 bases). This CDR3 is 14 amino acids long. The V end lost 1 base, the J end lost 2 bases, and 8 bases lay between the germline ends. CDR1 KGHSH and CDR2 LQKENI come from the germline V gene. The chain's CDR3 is CASSPRGQQETQYF. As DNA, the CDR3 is TGTGCCAGCTCACCACGTGGACAGCAAGAGACCCAGTACTTC.

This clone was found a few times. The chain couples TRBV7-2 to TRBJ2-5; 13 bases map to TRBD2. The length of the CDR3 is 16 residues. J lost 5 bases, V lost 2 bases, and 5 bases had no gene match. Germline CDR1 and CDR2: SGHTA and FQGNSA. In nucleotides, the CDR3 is TGTGCCAGCAGCTTAACTAGCGGGGGGGTCCGGGAGACCCAGTACTTC. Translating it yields CASSLTSGGVRETQYF. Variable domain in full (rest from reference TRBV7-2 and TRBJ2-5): GAGVSQSPSNKVTEKGKDVELRCDPISGHTALYWYRQSLGQGLEFLIYFQGNSAPDKSGLPSDRFSAERTGGSVSTLTIQRTQQEDSAVYLCASSLTSGGVRETQYFGPGTRLLVL.

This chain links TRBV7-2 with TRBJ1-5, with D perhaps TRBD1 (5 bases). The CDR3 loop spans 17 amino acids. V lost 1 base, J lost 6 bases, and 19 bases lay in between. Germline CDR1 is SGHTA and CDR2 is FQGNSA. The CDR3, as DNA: TGTGCCAGCAGCTTAGATTTCGGGGCGCAGGAGGGTCAGCCCCAGCATTTT. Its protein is CASSLDFGAQEGQPQHF.

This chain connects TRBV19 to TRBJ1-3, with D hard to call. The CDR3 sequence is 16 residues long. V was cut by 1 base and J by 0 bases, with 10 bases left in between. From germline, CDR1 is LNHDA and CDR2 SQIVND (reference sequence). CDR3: CASSIVGSVSGNTIYF. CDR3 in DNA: TGTGCCAGTAGTATAGTTGGCAGCGTCTCTGGAAACACCATATATTTT.

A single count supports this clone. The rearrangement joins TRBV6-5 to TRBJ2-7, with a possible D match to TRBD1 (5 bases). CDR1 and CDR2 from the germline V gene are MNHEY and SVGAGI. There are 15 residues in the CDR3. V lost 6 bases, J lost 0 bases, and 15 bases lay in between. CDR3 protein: CASSIMGLGSYEQYF. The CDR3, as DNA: TGTGCCAGCAGCATTATGGGGCTGGGCTCCTACGAGCAGTACTTC.

CDR3 sequence reads: CASSPRWGPNTGKLFF. The CDR3 region has the DNA TGTGCCAGCAGCCCCAGGTGGGGGCCTAACACGGGAAAACTGTTTTTT. The genes are TRBV5-6 and TRBJ1-4, with a weak D call TRBD1 (6 bases). V shed 4 bases and J shed 10 bases, with 23 bases lying between them. This CDR3 region has 16 residues. Germline V lookup: CDR1 SGHDT, CDR2 YYEEEE.

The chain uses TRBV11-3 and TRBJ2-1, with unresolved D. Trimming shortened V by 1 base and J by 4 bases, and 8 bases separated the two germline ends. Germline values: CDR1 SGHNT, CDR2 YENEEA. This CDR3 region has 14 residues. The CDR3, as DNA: TGTGCCAGCAGCTTAGTGGTCGGTTACAATGAGCAGTTCTTC. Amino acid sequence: CASSLVVGYNEQFF.